The 10 T cell receptor beta chains below all came from one sample that was sequenced in a study of early T cells in non-severe SARS-CoV-2 infection. TCRdb reprocessed the 5' RACE reads via MiXCR and lists one record per CDR3 protein. This table holds 100,000 to 120,000 distinct CDR3 sequences, about 12% found once. Source: whole blood, taken at baseline. These receptors were collected from an adult who was a healthcare worker with PCR-confirmed SARS-CoV-2 infection or an uninfected control (not recorded which).

This clonotype showed up just a few times. The chain has TRBV7-9 and TRBJ2-1, with 7 bases lining up with TRBD2. Per the germline V gene, CDR1 is SEHNR and CDR2 is FQNEAQ (reference sequence). J lost 5 bases, V lost 3 bases, and 7 bases had no gene match. This CDR3 has 15 residues. CDR3 nucleotide sequence: TGTGCCAGCAGCTTCCTACTAGCGCGCGACAATGAGCAGTTCTTC. Its protein is CASSFLLARDNEQFF.

The chain employs TRBV29-1 and TRBJ2-5; 8 bases match TRBD2. Looked up from germline, CDR1 is SQVTM and CDR2 is ANQGSEA. This CDR3 has 14 residues. In nucleotides, the CDR3 is TGCAGGGGGGTAGCGGGATTCCCTCAAGAGACCCAGTACTTC. It is translated as CRGVAGFPQETQYF.

The chain employs TRBV5-8 and TRBJ1-5; D is undetermined. The CDR3 contains 15 residues. V was clipped by 1 base and J by 0 bases, with 8 bases between them. Germline loops: CDR1 SGHTS, CDR2 YDEGEE. Here the CDR3 DNA reads TGTGCCAGCAGCTTGCGTGGGAATAGCAATCAGCCCCAGCATTTT. It specifies CASSLRGNSNQPQHF.

This clonotype was counted only a few times. The chain links TRBV18 to TRBJ1-1; D remains ambiguous. This CDR3 spans 16 amino acids. The V gene's germline CDR1 is KGHSH and CDR2 LQKENI. V was shortened by 7 bases and J by 0 bases, with 18 bases between the two germline ends. In DNA, the CDR3 is TGTGCCAGCTTAGAAGGGCACCAGAGGATGAACACTGAAGCTTTCTTT. Protein sequence: CASLEGHQRMNTEAFF.

This chain uses TRBV20-1 with TRBJ2-5; TRBD1 is a possible D gene (6 bases). With 0 bases removed from V and 3 bases from J, the gap between germline ends came to 14 bases. Germline values: CDR1 DFQATT, CDR2 SNEGSKA (reference sequence). CDR3 length: 15 residues. In nucleotides, the CDR3 is TGCAGTGCTAGAGATCCTGGACAGAGAAAAGAGACCCAGTACTTC. Its translation: CSARDPGQRKETQYF.

This clonotype appeared many times. The chain recombines TRBV6-5 with TRBJ2-1; D remains ambiguous. The germline V gene has CDR1 MNHEY and CDR2 SVGAGI. The CDR3 is 11 residues long. Trimming took off 6 bases at V and 9 bases at J, with 9 bases between the two ends. This CDR3 is CASSSVGEQFF. The DNA for the CDR3 is TGTGCCAGCAGCTCTGTGGGTGAGCAGTTCTTC.

The J gene is TRBJ1-5, the V gene TRBV12-3 or TRBV12-4, with D perhaps matching TRBD1 (5 bases). The CDR3 runs to 16 residues. The V end was cut by 4 bases, the J end by 4 bases, with 17 bases between. The CDR3 DNA reads TGTGCCAGCAGTTGGTTCAGCAGGGATTCAAATCAGCCCCAGCATTTT. Its protein product is CASSWFSRDSNQPQHF.

The genes are TRBV20-1 and TRBJ1-2, with 7 bases matching TRBD1. Trimming at V came to 1 base and at J to 7 bases, leaving 6 bases not matched to a gene. The CDR3 is 13 residues long. The germline V gene has CDR1 DFQATT and CDR2 SNEGSKA (reference sequence). The CDR3 loop is CSARGRGLSGYTF. In DNA, the CDR3 is TGCAGTGCTAGAGGGAGGGGGCTGTCTGGCTACACCTTC.

This clonotype was observed a few times. The gene calls are TRBV7-9 and TRBJ2-3; a weak D match, TRBD2 (6 bases). V was clipped by 4 bases and J by 8 bases, with 10 bases between them. Germline V CDR1 and CDR2: SEHNR, FQNEAQ (reference sequence). The CDR3 is 12 residues long. The chain's CDR3 is CASSYLEGTQYF. The CDR3 DNA sequence: TGTGCCAGCAGCTATCTGGAGGGTACGCAGTATTTT.

This clonotype was seen ten or more times. This rearrangement joins TRBV10-3 to TRBJ2-7, with 8 bases lining up with TRBD1. This CDR3 has 14 amino acids. The germline V gene encodes CDR1 ENHRY and CDR2 SYGVKD. J lost 3 bases, V lost 6 bases, and 7 bases had no gene match. This CDR3 is CAISPGQENYEQYF. The CDR3, as DNA: TGTGCCATCAGCCCGGGACAGGAGAACTACGAGCAGTACTTC.